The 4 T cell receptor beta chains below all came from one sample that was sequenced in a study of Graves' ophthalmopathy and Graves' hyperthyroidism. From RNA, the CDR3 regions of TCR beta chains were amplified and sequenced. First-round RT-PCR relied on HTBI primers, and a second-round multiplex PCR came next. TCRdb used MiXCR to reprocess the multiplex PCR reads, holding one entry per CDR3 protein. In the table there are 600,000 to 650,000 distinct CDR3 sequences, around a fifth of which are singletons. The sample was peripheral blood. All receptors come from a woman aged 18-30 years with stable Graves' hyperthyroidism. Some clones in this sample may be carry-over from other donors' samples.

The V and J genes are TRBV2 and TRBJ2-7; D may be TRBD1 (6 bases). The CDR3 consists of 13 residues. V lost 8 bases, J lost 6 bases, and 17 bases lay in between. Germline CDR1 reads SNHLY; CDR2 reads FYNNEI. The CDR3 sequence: CASGSDSDGEQYF. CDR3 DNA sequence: TGTGCCAGCGGATCGGACAGTGATGGCGAGCAGTACTTC. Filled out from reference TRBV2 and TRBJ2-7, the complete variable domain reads EPEVTQTPSHQVTQMGQEVILRCVPISNHLYFYWYRQILGQKVEFLVSFYNNEISEKSEIFDDQFSVERPDGSNFTLKIRSTKLEDSAMYFCASGSDSDGEQYFGPGTRLTVT.

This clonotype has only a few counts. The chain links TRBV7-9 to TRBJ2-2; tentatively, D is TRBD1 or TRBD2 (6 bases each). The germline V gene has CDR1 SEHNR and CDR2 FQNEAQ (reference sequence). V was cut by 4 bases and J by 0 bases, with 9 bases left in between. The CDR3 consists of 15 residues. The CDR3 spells CASSWRGSNTGELFF. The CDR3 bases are TGTGCCAGCAGCTGGAGGGGGTCGAACACCGGGGAGCTGTTTTTT.

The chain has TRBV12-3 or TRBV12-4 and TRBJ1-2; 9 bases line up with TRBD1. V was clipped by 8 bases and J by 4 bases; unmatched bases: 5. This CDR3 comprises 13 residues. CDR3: CASGDRVGYGYTF. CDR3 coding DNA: TGTGCCAGCGGGGACAGGGTTGGCTATGGCTACACCTTC.

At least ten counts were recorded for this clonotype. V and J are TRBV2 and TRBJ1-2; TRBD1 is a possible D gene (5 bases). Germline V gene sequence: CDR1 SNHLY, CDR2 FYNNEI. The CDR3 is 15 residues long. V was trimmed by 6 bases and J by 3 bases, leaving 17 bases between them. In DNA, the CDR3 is TGTGCCAGCAGAAACGAAGGGGTGAATGACTATGGCTACACCTTC. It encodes CASRNEGVNDYGYTF.